What follows is one T cell receptor (beta chain) and its context. Its cognate antigen is unknown. Germline values: CDR1 SNHLY, CDR2 FYNNEI. This CDR3 is built from 15 residues. Trimming shortened V by 5 bases and J by 0 bases, and 11 bases separated the two germline ends. The data were taken from a study of CD8+CD57+ T cells in acquired aplastic anemia. Study as a whole: Across the sorted CD4+ and CD8+ cells, DNA amounts averaged approximately 3.1 ug. Findings of the study overall: Overlapping CD8+ CDR3 repertoires of patients and controls contained about 27 shared sequences.

Genomic DNA was employed as the template in profiling TCR beta VDJ and CDR3. TCRdb independently ran MiXCR on the reads; one entry per CDR3 protein. Of about 220,000 distinct CDR3 sequences in the sample, roughly 35% are singletons; the top ten hold about 1.1%. The TCR sequence derives from a human donor in good health, serving as a control. V is TRBV2 and J is TRBJ1-3; a possible D gene is TRBD1 (6 bases). Specimen: sorted CD4+, CD8+, or CD8+CD57+ T cells (not recorded which) from PBMCs. The CDR3 here is CASSLQGDSGNTIYF. The DNA for the CDR3 is TGTGCCAGCAGTCTACAGGGAGACTCTGGAAACACCATATATTTT.